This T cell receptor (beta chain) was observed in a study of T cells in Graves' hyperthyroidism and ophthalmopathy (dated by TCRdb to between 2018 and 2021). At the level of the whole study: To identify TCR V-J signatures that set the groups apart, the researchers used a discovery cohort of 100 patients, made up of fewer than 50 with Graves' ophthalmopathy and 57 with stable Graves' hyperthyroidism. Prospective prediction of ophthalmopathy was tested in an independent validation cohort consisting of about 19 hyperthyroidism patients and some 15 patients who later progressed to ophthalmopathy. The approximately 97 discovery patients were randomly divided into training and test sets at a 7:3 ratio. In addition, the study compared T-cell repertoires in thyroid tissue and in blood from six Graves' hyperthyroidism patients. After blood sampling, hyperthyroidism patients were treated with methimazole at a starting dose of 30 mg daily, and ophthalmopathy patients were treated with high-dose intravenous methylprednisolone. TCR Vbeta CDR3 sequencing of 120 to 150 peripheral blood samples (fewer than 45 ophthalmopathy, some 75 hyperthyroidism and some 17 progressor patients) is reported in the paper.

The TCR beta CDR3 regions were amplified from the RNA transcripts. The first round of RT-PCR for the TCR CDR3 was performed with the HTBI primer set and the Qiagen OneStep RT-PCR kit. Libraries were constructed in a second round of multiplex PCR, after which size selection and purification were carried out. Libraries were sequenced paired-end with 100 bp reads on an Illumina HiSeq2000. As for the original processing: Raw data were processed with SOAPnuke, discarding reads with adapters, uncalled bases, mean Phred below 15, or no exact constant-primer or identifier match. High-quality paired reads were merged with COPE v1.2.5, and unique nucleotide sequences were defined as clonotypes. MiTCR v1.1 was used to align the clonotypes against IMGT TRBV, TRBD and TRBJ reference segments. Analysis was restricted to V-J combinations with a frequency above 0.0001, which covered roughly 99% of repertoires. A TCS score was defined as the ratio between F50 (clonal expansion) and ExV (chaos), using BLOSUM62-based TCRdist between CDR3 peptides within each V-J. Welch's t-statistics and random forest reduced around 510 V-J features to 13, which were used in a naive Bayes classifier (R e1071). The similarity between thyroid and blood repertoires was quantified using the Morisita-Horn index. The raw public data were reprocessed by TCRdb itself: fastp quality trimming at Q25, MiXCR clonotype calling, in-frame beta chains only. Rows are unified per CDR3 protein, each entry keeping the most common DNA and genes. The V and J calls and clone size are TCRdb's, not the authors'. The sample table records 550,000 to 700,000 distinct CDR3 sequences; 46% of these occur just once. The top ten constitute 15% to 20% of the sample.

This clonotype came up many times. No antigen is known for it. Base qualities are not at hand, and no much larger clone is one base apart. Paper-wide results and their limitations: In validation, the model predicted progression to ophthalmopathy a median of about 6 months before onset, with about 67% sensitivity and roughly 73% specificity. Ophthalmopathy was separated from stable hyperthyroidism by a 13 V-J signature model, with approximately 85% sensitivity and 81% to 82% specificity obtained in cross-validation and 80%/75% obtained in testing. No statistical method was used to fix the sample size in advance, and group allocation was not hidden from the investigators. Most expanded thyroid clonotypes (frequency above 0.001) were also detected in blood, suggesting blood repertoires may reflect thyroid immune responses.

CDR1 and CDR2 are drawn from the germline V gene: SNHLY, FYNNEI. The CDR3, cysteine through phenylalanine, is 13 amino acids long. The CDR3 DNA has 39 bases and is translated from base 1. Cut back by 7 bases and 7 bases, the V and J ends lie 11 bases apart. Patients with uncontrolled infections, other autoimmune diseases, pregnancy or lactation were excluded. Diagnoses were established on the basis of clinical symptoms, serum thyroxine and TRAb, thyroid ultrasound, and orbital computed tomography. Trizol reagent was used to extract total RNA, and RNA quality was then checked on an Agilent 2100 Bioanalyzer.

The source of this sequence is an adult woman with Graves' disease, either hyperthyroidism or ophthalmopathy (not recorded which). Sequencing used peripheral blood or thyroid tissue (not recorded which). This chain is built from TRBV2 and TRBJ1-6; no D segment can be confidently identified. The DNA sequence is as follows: TGTGCCAGCATTGAGGGTATCAATTCACCCCTCCACTTT. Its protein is CASIEGINSPLHF.